Listed here are 8 T cell receptor beta chains from one sample, sequenced in a study of memory CD4+ T cells and cytomegalovirus serostatus. The table came from immunoSEQ multiplex PCR; TCRdb's copy has only in-frame clones and leaves some out. The sample yields about 82,000 clones, less than 90% seen once. The sort gate was single viable CD3+CD4+CD8-CD45RO+ cells for memory CD4+ T cells. The sequencing input was memory CD4+ T cells from blood. Receptors were obtained from an adult in good health and CMV-seronegative.

J is TRBJ1-1 and V is TRBV7-8, with D unclear. This CDR3 has 13 residues. From germline, CDR1 is SGHVS and CDR2 FQNEAQ. V gave up 2 bases and J gave up 7 bases, with 11 bases separating them. In nucleotides, the CDR3 is TGTGCCAGCAGCTTAAATTTACGCAGTGAAGCTTTCTTT. Protein product: CASSLNLRSEAFF.

The chain combines TRBV7-2 with TRBJ1-5; 10 positions match TRBD1. Germline V gives CDR1 SGHTA, CDR2 FQGNSA. The ends lost 0 bases at V and 8 bases at J; junction bases unmatched: 7. This CDR3 spans 16 amino acids. This CDR3 reads CASSLAPTGGGKPQHF. CDR3 nucleotides: TGTGCCAGCAGCTTAGCCCCGACAGGGGGCGGGAAGCCCCAGCATTTT. Filled out from reference TRBV7-2 and TRBJ1-5, the complete variable domain reads GAGVSQSPSNKVTEKGKDVELRCDPISGHTALYWYRQSLGQGLEFLIYFQGNSAPDKSGLPSDRFSAERTGGSVSTLTIQRTQQEDSAVYLCASSLAPTGGGKPQHFGDGTRLSIL.

This chain links TRBV11-2 with TRBJ2-4; 10 bases are shared with TRBD2. The V gene's germline CDR1 is SGHAT and CDR2 FQNNGV. The CDR3 covers 16 residues. The V and J ends lost 2 bases and 5 bases, in that order; junction bases with no gene match: 6. The CDR3 loop reads CASSLSVSGGENIQYF. CDR3 DNA sequence: TGTGCCAGCAGCTTAAGTGTCAGCGGGGGGGAAAACATTCAGTACTTC.

The chain couples TRBV6-1 to TRBJ1-5; D is undetermined. Germline CDR1 reads MNHNS; CDR2 reads SASEGT. This CDR3 region has 15 residues. The V end lost 2 bases, the J end lost 1 base, and 9 bases lay between the germline ends. This CDR3 is CASSEYWGSNQPQHF. The CDR3 DNA reads TGTGCCAGCAGTGAATATTGGGGAAGCAATCAGCCCCAGCATTTT.

The rearrangement links TRBV11-3 to TRBJ2-7; D may match TRBD1 or TRBD2 (5 bases each). The V end was cut by 5 bases, the J end by 7 bases, with 18 bases between. CDR1 is SGHNT, CDR2 YENEEA, per germline. This CDR3 comprises 14 residues. This CDR3 is CASSRDPYLGEQYF. Here the CDR3 DNA reads TGTGCCAGCAGCCGGGACCCATACTTGGGGGAGCAGTACTTC.

This chain connects TRBV10-3 to TRBJ1-6; D remains ambiguous. Germline V gives CDR1 ENHRY, CDR2 SYGVKD. Trimming cost V 2 bases and J 12 bases, with 17 bases left between them. This CDR3 is built from 15 residues. In DNA, the CDR3 is TGTGCCATCAGTGAGGACGGGCCAATCCTTGGACCCCTCCACTTT. Translation gives CAISEDGPILGPLHF.

V and J are TRBV9 and TRBJ1-1; D uncertain. Germline V gives CDR1 SGDLS, CDR2 YYNGEE. Trimming removed 2 bases at V and 1 base at J, with 9 bases between. The CDR3 has 14 amino acids. CDR3 region: CASSVQTENTEAFF. The CDR3 DNA follows: TGTGCCAGCAGCGTCCAAACAGAGAACACTGAAGCTTTCTTT.

This clone came up once. This chain uses TRBV28 with TRBJ1-2, with a weak D call TRBD1 (6 bases). The CDR3 totals 14 residues. Germline V gene lookup returns CDR1 MDHEN and CDR2 SYDVKM. V lost 5 bases and J lost 3, with 13 bases in between. CDR3 protein: CASSLVRQDYGYTF. The CDR3 DNA sequence: TGTGCCAGCAGTCTGGTCAGACAGGACTATGGCTACACCTTC.